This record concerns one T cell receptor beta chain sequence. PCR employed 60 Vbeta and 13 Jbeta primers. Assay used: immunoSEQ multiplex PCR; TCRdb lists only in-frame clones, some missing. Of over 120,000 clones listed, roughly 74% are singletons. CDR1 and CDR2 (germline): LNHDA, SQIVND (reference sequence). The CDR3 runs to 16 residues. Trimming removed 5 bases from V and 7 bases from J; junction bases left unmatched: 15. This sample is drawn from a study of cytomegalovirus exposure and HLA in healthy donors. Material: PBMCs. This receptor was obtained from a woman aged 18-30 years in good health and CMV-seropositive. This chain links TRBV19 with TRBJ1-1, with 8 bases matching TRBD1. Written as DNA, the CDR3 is TGTGCCAGTAGTTACAGAGGCAGGGGGCGCGGTAGTGAAGCTTTCTTT. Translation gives CASSYRGRGRGSEAFF.